This T cell receptor beta chain was documented in a study of Graves' ophthalmopathy and Graves' hyperthyroidism. Study-wide results and caveats: Researchers report that a 13-signature model separated ophthalmopathy from stable hyperthyroidism, posting 87.88% sensitivity and about 78% specificity. Thyroid clonotypes that were expanded above 0.001 frequency mostly also appeared in blood.

This clonotype was seen repeatedly, ten times or more. Its matching antigen is unknown. All donors with ophthalmopathy were recorded as having moderate-to-severe activity, CAS ≥3, NOSPECS ≥4 and a duration under 3 months. Certain patients, namely those with other autoimmune diseases, uncontrolled infections, pregnancy or lactation, were excluded. RNA served as the template for amplifying TCR beta CDR3 regions. First-round RT-PCR with HTBI primers preceded a second-round multiplex PCR. TCRdb re-called the multiplex PCR reads through MiXCR, storing one row per CDR3 protein. This sample has hundreds of thousands of distinct CDR3 sequences, with about 22% found just once. This CDR3 contains 14 residues. Trimming cost V 6 bases and J 2 bases, with 14 bases left between them. CDR1 MNHEY and CDR2 SVGEGT come from the germline V gene.

The clonotype was recovered from a woman aged 45-65 years with Graves' ophthalmopathy. Material for sequencing was peripheral blood. This chain connects TRBV6-2 or TRBV6-3 to TRBJ2-7; D may be TRBD2 (5 bases). The CDR3 region is CASRDLDGTYEQYF. The CDR3 DNA reads as TGTGCCAGCAGGGACTTGGACGGAACCTACGAGCAGTACTTC.